Detailed here is one T cell receptor (beta chain). The source of the sample is a study of T-cell memory formation after mild COVID-19. Study at large: TCR clusters were mostly confined to one donor each.

CDR3 length: 15 amino acids. CDR1 and CDR2 (germline): MGHRA, YSYEKL. V was clipped by 0 bases and J by 4 bases, with 10 bases between them. Amplification by 5'RACE using constant-segment primers produced TCR alpha and TCR beta cDNA libraries that carried sample barcodes and UMIs. TCRdb re-derived calls from the 5' RACE reads in MiXCR, one entry per CDR3 protein. The sample includes some 65,000 distinct CDR3 sequences, 16% of them seen just once. The TCR originated in an adult woman who had mild COVID-19 (a few samples of this study predate the infection). Cell type and time point are not known. The chain combines TRBV4-1 with TRBJ2-4, with a tentative D call TRBD1 (6 bases). The specimen was PBMCs or a T cell subset sorted from them (not recorded which). This chain's CDR3 is CASSQDPRGKNIQYF. CDR3 bases: TGCGCCAGCAGCCAAGATCCCAGGGGTAAAAACATTCAGTACTTC.